One and the same sample provided the 13 T cell receptor beta chains below, sequenced in a study of T-cell reconstitution after alpha-beta-depleted transplantation in children. During its preparation, the TCRbeta library received unique molecular identifiers. Using its own MiXCR run on the PCR reads, TCRdb lists one record per CDR3 protein. The data show fewer than 500,000 distinct CDR3 sequences, 43% seen once. This specimen was PBMCs, taken before TCRalphabeta/CD19-depleted stem cell transplant. Receptors originate from a girl aged 2 to 9 with aplastic anemia, due to receive a stem cell transplant.

In its sample, this clonotype was seen a few times. The chain carries TRBV10-3 and TRBJ2-1; 7 positions agree with TRBD2. V was clipped by 4 bases and J by 7 bases; unmatched bases: 7. This CDR3 is built from 14 residues. Germline V gene data show CDR1 as ENHRY and CDR2 as SYGVKD. The CDR3 DNA follows: TGTGCCATCAGTGTCCGGGGGGACGGAAATGAGCAGTTCTTC. Protein sequence: CAISVRGDGNEQFF.

This chain links TRBV5-6 with TRBJ2-7, with a weak D call TRBD1 (6 bases). This CDR3 spans 14 amino acids. Looked up from germline, CDR1 is SGHDT and CDR2 is YYEEEE. V was cut by 7 bases and J by 4 bases, with 18 bases left in between. DNA of the CDR3: TGTGCCAGCTTCTCGGCCGGGACAAAGTACGAGCAGTACTTC. It yields the protein CASFSAGTKYEQYF.

This chain joins TRBV29-1 and TRBJ2-3, with D possibly TRBD2 on 5 matching bases. Deletions cut 5 bases from V and 4 bases from J, with 10 bases between. In germline, CDR1 is SQVTM, CDR2 ANQGSEA. This CDR3 contains 12 residues. The CDR3 sequence is CSVLGVADTQYF. The CDR3 DNA reads TGCAGCGTTTTGGGAGTAGCAGATACGCAGTATTTT.

The J gene is TRBJ2-4, the V gene TRBV20-1; the D call may be TRBD1 or TRBD2 (5 bases each). Trimming pared 0 bases from V and 10 bases from J, leaving 19 bases between. This CDR3 comprises 15 residues. CDR1 and CDR2 (germline): DFQATT, SNEGSKA (reference sequence). The DNA for the CDR3 is TGCAGTGCTAGAGATTGGGGGACCGGGTGGGGTATTCAGTACTTC. Residues: CSARDWGTGWGIQYF.

This clonotype occurred a few times. The chain has TRBV9 and TRBJ1-5; no definite D call. The CDR3 is 14 residues long. The ends were cut back, 0 bases at V and 4 bases at J, with 8 bases in the middle. Per the germline V gene, CDR1 is SGDLS and CDR2 is YYNGEE. The CDR3: CASSVGAENQPQHF. The CDR3 DNA follows: TGTGCCAGCAGCGTAGGGGCAGAAAATCAGCCCCAGCATTTT.

This clonotype occurred many times. CDR3 residues: CASSPGKSSYNEQFF. For the CDR3, the DNA is TGTGCCAGCAGTCCCGGGAAGAGCTCCTACAATGAGCAGTTCTTC. V gene TRBV12-3 or TRBV12-4 combines with J gene TRBJ2-1; TRBD2 is a possible D gene (5 bases). Trimming cost V 5 bases and J 0 bases, with 11 bases left between them. CDR3 length: 15 residues.

DNA for the CDR3: TGTGCCACCAGCAGAGTCGCCAGGGAAGAGACCCAGTACTTC. It yields the protein CATSRVAREETQYF. V is TRBV15 and J is TRBJ2-5, with D perhaps matching TRBD1 (5 bases). Germline CDR1 reads LNHNV; CDR2 reads YYDKDF (reference sequence). The CDR3 covers 14 residues. V lost 1 base and J 3 bases, leaving 9 bases between the germline ends.

J is TRBJ1-3 and V is TRBV4-3, with TRBD1 as a possible D gene (6 bases). This CDR3 has 15 amino acids. Germline V CDR1 and CDR2: LGHNA, YSLEER. V lost 4 bases to trimming and J lost 0 bases, with 10 bases between them. In nucleotides, the CDR3 is TGCGCCAGCAGCCCGGGACACTCCTCTGGAAACACCATATATTTT. This sequence encodes CASSPGHSSGNTIYF.

The V call is TRBV29-1, the J call TRBJ1-4; 9 bases are shared with TRBD1. Germline CDR1 and CDR2: SQVTM and ANQGSEA. This CDR3 has 15 residues. V shed 6 bases and J 4 bases; nucleotides not matched to a gene: 9. CDR3 sequence reads: CSVGTGWGFNEKLFF. Written as DNA, the CDR3 is TGCAGCGTCGGGACAGGGTGGGGGTTTAATGAAAAACTGTTTTTT.

There are many counts of this clonotype. V is TRBV5-1 and J is TRBJ2-7; a weak D match, TRBD1 (8 bases). V was shortened by 4 bases and J by 9 bases, with 14 bases between the two germline ends. This CDR3 is built from 12 residues. Germline CDR1 SGHRS, CDR2 YFSETQ. CDR3 residues: CASSSGTGGQYF. In DNA form, the CDR3 reads TGCGCCAGCAGCAGCGGGACAGGAGGGCAGTACTTC.

This chain joins TRBV29-1 and TRBJ1-1; 8 positions agree with TRBD1. The length of the CDR3 is 15 residues. The germline gives CDR1 SQVTM, CDR2 ANQGSEA. The V and J ends lost 5 bases and 0 bases, in that order; junction bases with no gene match: 8. CDR3 DNA: TGCAGCGTTCAAGGGACAGGTGATCTGAACACTGAAGCTTTCTTT. Its protein product is CSVQGTGDLNTEAFF. Full variable domain (missing parts from reference TRBV29-1 and TRBJ1-1): SAVISQKPSRDICQRGTSLTIQCQVDSQVTMMFWYRQQPGQSLTLIATANQGSEATYESGFVIDKFPISRPNLTFSTLTVSNMSPEDSSIYLCSVQGTGDLNTEAFFGQGTRLTVV.

This CDR3 reads CSADLGPNQPQHF. The CDR3 nucleotides read TGCAGTGCCGACCTGGGTCCCAATCAGCCCCAGCATTTT. The V call is TRBV20-1, the J call TRBJ1-5; no definite D call. The germline CDR1 and CDR2 sequences are DFQATT and SNEGSKA (reference sequence). V was cut by 6 bases and J by 3 bases, with 12 bases left in between. The CDR3 length is 13 residues.

This clonotype was seen repeatedly, ten times or more. The chain uses TRBV9 and TRBJ1-1; 9 bases are a match to TRBD1. Germline assignment: CDR1 SGDLS and CDR2 YYNGEE. This CDR3 spans 15 amino acids. V trimming: 3 bases; J trimming: 2 bases; junction bases outside the gene matches: 5. The chain's CDR3 is CASSAQGAGNTEAFF. The CDR3, as DNA: TGTGCCAGCAGCGCACAGGGGGCGGGTAACACTGAAGCTTTCTTT.